This T cell receptor (beta chain) is from a study of blood T cell repertoires in COVID-19. Looking at the study overall: Researchers got acute and convalescent COVID-19 samples from the United States, Italy and Spain.

The CDR3 runs 13 residues. The germline gives CDR1 GTSNPN, CDR2 SVGIG (reference sequence). V dropped 2 bases and J dropped 4 bases, with 9 bases sitting between them. Clones were sequenced by immunoSEQ multiplex PCR, and TCRdb holds only the in-frame ones, with some missing. This table holds 11,000 to 15,000 clones, 87% found once. Sequencing used peripheral blood. The chain recombines TRBV30 with TRBJ1-5; no firm D call. This clonotype originated in a human donor in a cohort sampled during active COVID-19. The chain's CDR3 is CAWSIQPNQPQHF. As DNA, the CDR3 is TGTGCCTGGAGTATACAGCCAAATCAGCCCCAGCATTTT.